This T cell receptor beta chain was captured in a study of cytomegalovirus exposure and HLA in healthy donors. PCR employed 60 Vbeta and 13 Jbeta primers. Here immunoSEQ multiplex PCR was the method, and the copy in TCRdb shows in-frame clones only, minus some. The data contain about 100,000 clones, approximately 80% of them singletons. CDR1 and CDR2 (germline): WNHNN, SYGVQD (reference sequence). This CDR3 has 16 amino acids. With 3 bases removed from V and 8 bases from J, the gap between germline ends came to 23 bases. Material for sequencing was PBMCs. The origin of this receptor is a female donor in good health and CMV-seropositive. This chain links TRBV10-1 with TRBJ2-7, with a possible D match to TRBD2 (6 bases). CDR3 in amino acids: CASSDPAGPGNYQQYF. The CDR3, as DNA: TGCGCCAGCAGTGACCCGGCGGGACCTGGGAATTACCAGCAGTACTTC.